A single T cell receptor (beta chain) is shown here with its context. No antigen is known for it. From germline, CDR1 is SGDLS and CDR2 YYNGEE. V lost 0 bases, J lost 4 bases, and 8 bases stayed unmatched. This CDR3 spans 16 amino acids. This sample was included in a study of cytomegalovirus exposure and HLA in healthy donors. Clones were sequenced by immunoSEQ multiplex PCR, and TCRdb holds only the in-frame ones, with some missing. Altogether 100,000 to 150,000 clones are present, about 91% being singletons, with the ten largest covering about 1.1%. Findings and caveats of the study: The study put 150 to 200 TCR beta chains on its list as cytomegalovirus-associated. There were a few CMV-associated chains whose specificity for CMV antigens was confirmed in vitro. Usually a TCR sequence was rare, but some public TCRs were found in many donors.

The rearrangement uses TRBV9 and TRBJ2-7; TRBD1 agrees at 9 bases. Material for sequencing was PBMCs. The sequence derives from a woman aged 18-29 years in good health and CMV-seronegative. CDR3 sequence: CASSVVWDRVFYEQYV. CDR3 nucleotide sequence: TGTGCCAGCAGCGTAGTGTGGGACAGGGTTTTTTACGAGCAGTACGTC.